This entry concerns a single T cell receptor beta chain. What it binds is not known. The V gene's germline CDR1 is SQVTM and CDR2 ANQGSEA. The CDR3 extends over 12 amino acids. V shed 7 bases and J shed 0 bases, with 10 bases lying between them. MiXCR, run by TCRdb on the RT-PCR reads, gives a single entry per CDR3 protein. The table includes around 530,000 distinct CDR3 sequences, approximately 12% detected once. The data derive from a study of response to subunit inactivated influenza vaccine. General study findings and limits: The authors suggested that every seasonal influenza vaccination recruits few new T cells.

This sequence originates from a man aged 50 to 60 who received an inactivated influenza vaccine. This chain uses TRBV29-1 with TRBJ2-7; D is unresolved. The sequenced sample was PBMCs from blood, obtained on the day of vaccination. The CDR3 loop reads CSAVDVSYEQYF. Here the CDR3 DNA reads TGCAGCGCTGTGGACGTCTCCTACGAGCAGTACTTC.